This T cell receptor beta chain is from a study of T-cell memory formation after mild COVID-19. The CDR3 consists of 14 residues. Germline V CDR1 and CDR2: SGHRS, YFSETQ. Trimming cost V 4 bases and J 0 bases, with 10 bases left between them. MiXCR, run by TCRdb on the 5' RACE reads, gives a single entry per CDR3 protein. In the table there are approximately 350,000 distinct CDR3 sequences, roughly 13% of which are singletons. The source is a man younger than 30 who had mild COVID-19 (a few samples of this study predate the infection). Cell type and time point are not known. The source material was PBMCs or a T cell subset sorted from them (not recorded which). The chain is built from TRBV5-1 and TRBJ1-1; tentatively, D is TRBD1 (6 bases). In nucleotides, the CDR3 is TGCGCCAGCAGCGGGGGACATCTGAACACTGAAGCTTTCTTT. It yields the protein CASSGGHLNTEAFF.